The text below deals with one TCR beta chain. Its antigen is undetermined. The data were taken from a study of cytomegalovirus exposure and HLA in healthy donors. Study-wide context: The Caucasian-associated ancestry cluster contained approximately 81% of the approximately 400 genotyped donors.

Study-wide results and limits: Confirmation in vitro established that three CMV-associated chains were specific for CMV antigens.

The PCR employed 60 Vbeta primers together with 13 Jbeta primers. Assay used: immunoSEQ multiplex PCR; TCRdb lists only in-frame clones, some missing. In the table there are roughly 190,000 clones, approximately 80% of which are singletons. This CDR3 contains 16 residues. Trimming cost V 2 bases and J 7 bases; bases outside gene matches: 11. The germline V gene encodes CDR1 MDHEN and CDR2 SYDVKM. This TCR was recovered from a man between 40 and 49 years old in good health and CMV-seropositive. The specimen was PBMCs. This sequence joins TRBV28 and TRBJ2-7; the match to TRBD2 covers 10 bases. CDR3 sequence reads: CASSLDGLAGVGEQYF. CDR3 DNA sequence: TGTGCCAGCAGTTTAGATGGCCTAGCGGGAGTTGGGGAGCAGTACTTC. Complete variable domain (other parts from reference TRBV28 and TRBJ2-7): DVKVTQSSRYLVKRTGEKVFLECVQDMDHENMFWYRQDPGLGLRLIYFSYDVKMKEKGDIPEGYSVSREKKERFSLILESASTNQTSMYLCASSLDGLAGVGEQYFGPGTRLTVT.